The source of this T cell receptor (beta chain) is a study of neurological immune-mediated disorders. Whole-study results and caveats: In HTLV-1-associated myelopathy, TCR clonal expansion was greatest, and in multiple sclerosis it was least, below healthy controls.

As regards this clonotype: As yet, its antigen is unknown. A read error is possible here, since a much larger clone lies one base away.

A 10-nucleotide random UMI tagged transcripts in template-switch 5'RACE cDNA synthesis. Using its own MiXCR run on the 5' RACE reads, TCRdb lists one record per CDR3 protein. The sample has approximately 40,000 distinct CDR3 sequences, 10% seen once. The CDR3 runs to 13 residues. Germline V gene data show CDR1 as DFQATT and CDR2 as SNEGSKA (reference sequence). From 2 million PBMCs stored at -80 C, the unsorted libraries were generated. Material for sequencing was PBMCs. The rearrangement links TRBV20-1 to TRBJ2-1; D is unresolved. The source is a woman aged 25-40 years with HTLV-1-associated myelopathy (HAM/TSP). The chain's CDR3 is CSAWHSRYNDQFF. As DNA, the CDR3 is TGCAGTGCGTGGCACAGCCGGTACAATGATCAGTTCTTC.